This T cell receptor beta chain was documented in a study of blood T cell repertoires in COVID-19. Study information: T cells, B-cell-depleted T cells, or PBMCs supplied cDNA or gDNA.

Using immunoSEQ multiplex PCR, the repertoire was profiled, and TCRdb retains in-frame clones only, with some absent. This sample has 240,000 or so clones, with about three quarters found just once. V dropped 5 bases and J dropped 4; count of bases not matched to a gene: 6. Germline CDR1 SGHAT, CDR2 FQNNGV. The CDR3 contains 16 residues. The sequence derives from a woman of 80 years or more with acute or convalescent COVID-19. Material: peripheral blood. The rearrangement links TRBV11-2 to TRBJ2-3; TRBD2 matches at 13 bases. CDR3 coding DNA: TGTGCCAGCAGCCGACAGACTAGCGGGAGGTCAGATACGCAGTATTTT. This encodes CASSRQTSGRSDTQYF.